This T cell receptor beta chain was identified in a study of T cells in tuberculosis. On average around 95,000 T cells per donor were immunosequenced. Trimming cost V 4 bases and J 1 base, with 7 bases left between them. The CDR3 consists of 13 residues. Germline CDR1 LNHDA, CDR2 SQIVND (reference sequence). Clones were read by immunoSEQ multiplex PCR, and TCRdb kept only the in-frame ones, dropping some. The data show 35,000 to 55,000 clones, approximately 94% seen once. Sequencing was done on a sample of PBMCs. The chain carries TRBV19 and TRBJ1-1; D gene unclear. This TCR derives from a donor aged 10-29 years with latent tuberculosis or without tuberculosis infection. Some clones in this sample may be carry-over from other donors' samples. CDR3 bases: TGTGCCAGTAGTAATCCCCAGAACACTGAAGCTTTCTTT. Encoded protein: CASSNPQNTEAFF.